The 24 T cell receptor beta chains in this list originate from one sample, sequenced in a study of shared clonotypes between healthy human individuals. The protocol was immunoSEQ multiplex PCR, while the TCRdb copy is restricted to in-frame clones and leaves out a portion. The sample consists of fewer than 850,000 clones, roughly 96% of them appearing once. As defined, naive CD8 cells were CD45RO-negative and positively selected for CCR7, with terminally differentiated effector memory CD45RA+ cells excluded. The sequencing input was naive CD8+ T cells sorted from blood. These receptors all stem from a man aged 25 to 40 in good health.

The rearrangement uses TRBV7-8 and TRBJ2-7, with 15 nucleotides matching TRBD2. This CDR3 has 17 amino acids. J was trimmed by 4 bases and V by 1 base; bases with no gene match: 5. From germline, CDR1 is SGHVS and CDR2 FQNEAQ. The CDR3 DNA reads TGTGCCAGCAGCTTAGGTGGACTAGCGGGAGGGCCATACGAGCAGTACTTC. Its translation is CASSLGGLAGGPYEQYF.

The chain combines TRBV5-1 with TRBJ2-7; 10 bases match TRBD1. The CDR3 is 15 residues long. With 4 bases clipped from V and 3 bases from J, the junction kept 7 bases outside the gene matches. Germline-derived CDR1 and CDR2 are SGHRS and YFSETQ. CDR3: CASSPGTGVYYEQYF. In DNA, the CDR3 is TGCGCCAGCAGCCCCGGGACAGGGGTTTACTACGAGCAGTACTTC.

This chain links TRBV11-2 with TRBJ2-3; D unresolved. Germline CDR1 reads SGHAT; CDR2 reads FQNNGV. The CDR3 has 14 residues. With 0 bases removed from V and 2 bases from J, the gap between germline ends came to 6 bases. This chain's CDR3 is CASSLEPSTDTQYF. The CDR3 coding sequence is TGTGCCAGCAGCTTAGAACCCTCCACAGATACGCAGTATTTT.

The chain has TRBV7-9 and TRBJ2-3; TRBD2 agrees at 9 bases. CDR1 and CDR2 (germline): SEHNR, FQNEAQ (reference sequence). This CDR3 spans 18 amino acids. Trimming cost V 1 base and J 5 bases; bases outside gene matches: 13. The CDR3 DNA reads as TGTGCCAGCAGCTTAGTCGTCGGTCTGGCGGGAGGGAAAGATACGCAGTATTTT. Residues: CASSLVVGLAGGKDTQYF.

This chain connects TRBV21-1 to TRBJ2-3; the table's D call, TRBD1, has no DNA check behind it. TRBV21-1 is flagged as a pseudogene. The CDR3 totals 17 residues. The CDR3 sequence: CASSKGGTLQSTDTQYF. The CDR3 bases are TGTGCCAGCAGCAAAGGGGGGACACTTCAGAGCACAGATACGCAGTATTTT.

V is TRBV27 and J is TRBJ2-5; D not certain. Trimming took off 5 bases at V and 4 bases at J, with 14 bases between the two ends. This CDR3 has 14 amino acids. Germline CDR1 and CDR2: MNHEY and SMNVEV (reference sequence). The CDR3 protein is CASSPTVRGETQYF. CDR3 coding DNA: TGTGCCAGCAGTCCCACGGTTCGTGGAGAGACCCAGTACTTC.

V and J are TRBV7-2 and TRBJ2-1, with D perhaps TRBD1 or TRBD2 (5 bases each). CDR1 and CDR2 (germline): SGHTA, FQGNSA. This CDR3 is 14 amino acids long. Trimming took 1 base from V and 1 from J, leaving 5 bases between them. The CDR3: CASSLGGSYNEQFF. The CDR3 bases are TGTGCCAGCAGCTTAGGGGGGTCCTACAATGAGCAGTTCTTC.

The chain is built from TRBV14 and TRBJ2-3; 8 bases match TRBD1. This CDR3 has 16 amino acids. After removal of 0 bases from V and 4 bases from J, the junction contained 6 bases not matched to a gene. From germline, CDR1 is SGHDN and CDR2 FVKESK. This chain's CDR3 is CASSQDVRGLADTQYF. CDR3 sequence (DNA): TGTGCCAGCAGCCAAGACGTCAGGGGGCTTGCAGATACGCAGTATTTT.

The genes are TRBV13 and TRBJ1-1, with a tentative D call TRBD1 (6 bases). The length of the CDR3 is 15 residues. V lost 0 bases and J lost 5, with 13 bases in between. CDR1 PRHDT and CDR2 FYEKMQ come from the germline V gene (reference sequence). CDR3 amino acids: CASSLGGQSWTEAFF. CDR3 DNA sequence: TGTGCCAGCAGCTTAGGAGGACAGTCATGGACTGAAGCTTTCTTT. Supplemented by reference TRBV13 and TRBJ1-1, the full variable domain reads AAGVIQSPRHLIKEKRETATLKCYPIPRHDTVYWYQQGPGQDPQFLISFYEKMQSDKGSIPDRFSAQQFSDYHSELNMSSLELGDSALYFCASSLGGQSWTEAFFGQGTRLTVV.

V usage is TRBV4-1 and J usage is TRBJ1-5, with D maybe TRBD1 (6 bases). Germline V gives CDR1 MGHRA, CDR2 YSYEKL. CDR3 length equals 16 residues. V gave up 1 base and J gave up 1 base, with 11 bases separating them. The CDR3 spells CASSQAGVGSNQPQHF. CDR3 sequence (DNA): TGCGCCAGCAGCCAAGCAGGGGTCGGCAGCAATCAGCCCCAGCATTTT.

CDR3 amino acids: CASSTLIRGGLNTEAFF. DNA of the CDR3: TGTGCCAGCAGTACATTGATCAGGGGGGGTTTGAACACTGAAGCTTTCTTT. The gene calls are TRBV28 and TRBJ1-1; 7 bases are shared with TRBD1. In germline, CDR1 is MDHEN, CDR2 SYDVKM. The CDR3 is made up of 17 amino acids. V lost 5 bases and J lost 0; bases outside the gene matches: 12.

The J gene is TRBJ2-7, the V gene TRBV7-9, with 16 nucleotides matching TRBD2. The CDR3 sequence is 19 residues long. With 5 bases clipped from V and 0 bases from J, the junction kept 10 bases outside the gene matches. The V gene's germline CDR1 is SEHNR and CDR2 FQNEAQ (reference sequence). CDR3 region: CASSTSGTSGRDGSYEQYF. In nucleotides, the CDR3 is TGTGCCAGCAGCACATCCGGGACTAGCGGGAGGGATGGCTCCTACGAGCAGTACTTC.

This clone was recorded once. The chain combines TRBV27 with TRBJ2-2, with 8 bases aligning to TRBD1. CDR3 length: 14 residues. V shed 5 bases, J shed 1 base, and the junction held 0 bases outside the gene matches. Germline CDR1 is MNHEY and CDR2 is SMNVEV (reference sequence). CDR3 loop: CASSGTGNTGELFF. The CDR3 region has the DNA TGTGCCAGCAGTGGGACAGGGAACACCGGGGAGCTGTTTTTT.

The chain links TRBV14 to TRBJ2-3; D unclear. The V gene's germline CDR1 is SGHDN and CDR2 FVKESK. The CDR3 runs to 14 residues. Trimming pared 1 base from V and 2 bases from J, leaving 7 bases between. For the CDR3, the DNA is TGTGCCAGCAGCCAAGTTTCTGTCACAGATACGCAGTATTTT. This translates into CASSQVSVTDTQYF.

V usage is TRBV6-5 and J usage is TRBJ2-5; 10 nucleotides match TRBD2. V was pared by 4 bases and J by 5 bases, with 7 bases of the junction left unmatched. Germline loops: CDR1 MNHEY, CDR2 SVGAGI. CDR3 length equals 15 residues. The CDR3 is CASSSQAGGCETQYF. CDR3 nucleotides: TGTGCCAGCAGTTCCCAAGCGGGAGGGTGCGAGACCCAGTACTTC.

Written as DNA, the CDR3 is TGTGCCAGCAGCTCACTAGCGGGTGCCAGTTTCTCCTACAATGAGCAGTTCTTC. Translation: CASSSLAGASFSYNEQFF. The genes are TRBV7-9 and TRBJ2-1, with TRBD2 matching over 9 bases. Per the germline V gene, CDR1 is SEHNR and CDR2 is FQNEAQ (reference sequence). CDR3 length equals 18 residues. Trimming cost V 4 bases and J 0 bases; bases outside gene matches: 10.

The genes are TRBV7-9 and TRBJ2-3; a possible D gene is TRBD2 (5 bases). The ends were cut back, 5 bases at V and 1 base at J, with 13 bases in the middle. The CDR3 has 15 residues. Germline-derived CDR1 and CDR2 are SEHNR and FQNEAQ (reference sequence). CDR3 amino acids: CASSAIAIGTDTQYF. For the CDR3, the DNA is TGTGCCAGCAGCGCGATAGCGATAGGCACAGATACGCAGTATTTT.

The DNA for the CDR3 is TGCAGCGTTGAGGGCGGAAAAGAGTACGAGCAGTACTTC. Its protein product is CSVEGGKEYEQYF. The chain has TRBV29-1 and TRBJ2-7; D uncertain. Trimming pared 3 bases from V and 4 bases from J, leaving 13 bases between. Germline CDR1 SQVTM, CDR2 ANQGSEA. The CDR3 is 13 amino acids.

The chain joins TRBV27 to TRBJ2-3; D call uncertain. Germline V CDR1 and CDR2: MNHEY, SMNVEV (reference sequence). V lost 3 bases and J lost 6, with 10 bases in between. This CDR3 region has 13 residues. The CDR3 spells CASSLHRRDTQYF. CDR3 in DNA: TGTGCCAGCAGTTTGCACCGTCGGGATACGCAGTATTTT.

This clone showed up just once. The chain joins TRBV11-3 to TRBJ2-3, with 8 bases aligning to TRBD2. The CDR3 has 14 residues. Unmatched junction bases numbered 1, after V lost 2 bases and J lost 3 bases. From germline, CDR1 is SGHNT and CDR2 YENEEA. CDR3 protein: CASSLTGGTDTQYF. The CDR3 bases are TGTGCCAGCAGCTTAACGGGAGGGACAGATACGCAGTATTTT.

Remarks on this clone: The same CDR3 can be traced to other DNA sequences in this sample. V is TRBV27 and J is TRBJ2-7; the D gene is possibly TRBD2 (5 bases). Germline CDR1 is MNHEY and CDR2 is SMNVEV (reference sequence). Between the trimmed V and J ends, which lost 3 bases and 3 bases, there was a span of 9 bases. CDR3 length: 13 residues. The CDR3 DNA follows: TGTGCCAGCAGTTTCGGGAAAAGCTACGAGCAGTACTTC. Encoded protein: CASSFGKSYEQYF.

The V and J genes are TRBV25-1 and TRBJ2-7; tentatively, D is TRBD1 or TRBD2 (5 bases each). V was shortened by 4 bases and J by 0 bases, with 10 bases between the two germline ends. Germline V gene data show CDR1 as MGHDK and CDR2 as SYGVNS. CDR3 length: 14 residues. CDR3 sequence reads: CASSAGTGSYEQYF. As DNA, the CDR3 is TGTGCCAGCAGTGCCGGGACGGGCTCCTACGAGCAGTACTTC.

This rearrangement joins TRBV29-1 to TRBJ2-3, with D perhaps TRBD2 (6 bases). Looked up from germline, CDR1 is SQVTM and CDR2 is ANQGSEA. Trimming cost V 1 base and J 0 bases, with 14 bases left between them. CDR3 length: 16 amino acids. As DNA, the CDR3 is TGCAGCGTTGAAGTTTGGGCTAGCGAAAGCACAGATACGCAGTATTTT. Translation gives CSVEVWASESTDTQYF.

The rearrangement links TRBV7-6 to TRBJ2-5; D perhaps matches TRBD1 (6 bases). The V gene's germline CDR1 is SGHVS and CDR2 FNYEAQ. The CDR3 length is 14 residues. Trimming took off 2 bases at V and 5 bases at J, with 12 bases between the two ends. The chain's CDR3 is CASSLTQGWETQYF. Written as DNA, the CDR3 is TGTGCCAGCAGCTTAACCCAGGGGTGGGAGACCCAGTACTTC. Supplemented by reference TRBV7-6 and TRBJ2-5, the full variable domain reads GAGVSQSPRYKVTKRGQDVALRCDPISGHVSLYWYRQALGQGPEFLTYFNYEAQQDKSGLPNDRFSAERPEGSISTLTIQRTEQRDSAMYRCASSLTQGWETQYFGPGTRLLVL.